Shown below are 6 T cell receptor beta chains from a single sample sequenced in a study of OX40 agonist ivuxolimab in advanced cancers. Here immunoSEQ multiplex PCR was the method, and the copy in TCRdb shows in-frame clones only, minus some. The data show 50,000 to 65,000 clones, with nearly 90% seen just once and approximately 5.4% held by the top ten. The specimen comprised CD4+ or CD8+ T cells sorted from blood, sampled in a trial of the OX40 agonist ivuxolimab. These receptors originate from an adult with an advanced solid tumor such as melanoma, head and neck, liver or kidney cancer.

The genes are TRBV5-1 and TRBJ2-7; 7 bases are a match to TRBD2. Germline CDR1 reads SGHRS; CDR2 reads YFSETQ. J was trimmed by 4 bases and V by 3 bases; bases with no gene match: 7. CDR3 size: 14 residues. CDR3 in amino acids: CASSSGTNLYEQYF. The CDR3 nucleotides read TGCGCCAGCAGCTCCGGGACTAACTTGTACGAGCAGTACTTC. The entire variable domain, with the rest obtained from reference TRBV5-1 and TRBJ2-7, is as follows: KAGVTQTPRYLIKTRGQQVTLSCSPISGHRSVSWYQQTPGQGLQFLFEYFSETQRNKGNFPGRFSGRQFSNSRSEMNVSTLELGDSALYLCASSSGTNLYEQYFGPGTRLTVT.

The V gene is TRBV28, the J gene TRBJ1-5; no reliable D call. Germline CDR1 reads MDHEN; CDR2 reads SYDVKM. This CDR3 comprises 15 residues. V lost 3 bases, J lost 3 bases, and 12 bases lay in between. CDR3 nucleotides: TGTGCCAGCAGTTTCGGCAAATCGATCAATCAGCCCCAGCATTTT. Its protein is CASSFGKSINQPQHF.

The rearrangement uses TRBV6-1 and TRBJ2-7; D not certain. V was shortened by 7 bases and J by 2 bases, with 12 bases between the two germline ends. From germline, CDR1 is MNHNS and CDR2 SASEGT. The CDR3 runs to 13 residues. The CDR3 is CASKLAPPYEQYF. CDR3 coding DNA: TGTGCCAGCAAATTAGCCCCTCCCTACGAGCAGTACTTC.

The rearrangement uses TRBV28 and TRBJ2-1, with D perhaps matching TRBD2 (5 bases). The CDR3 loop spans 14 amino acids. Germline assignment: CDR1 MDHEN and CDR2 SYDVKM. The V end lost 7 bases, the J end lost 2 bases, and 12 bases lay between the germline ends. CDR3 residues: CASNSRETYNEQFF. In DNA form, the CDR3 reads TGTGCCAGCAACTCGAGGGAGACCTACAATGAGCAGTTCTTC.

The gene calls are TRBV5-1 and TRBJ2-5; 9 nucleotides agree with TRBD1. The germline gives CDR1 SGHRS, CDR2 YFSETQ. The CDR3 length is 17 residues. The J segment lost 2 bases and the V segment lost 8 bases, leaving 16 bases of the junction unmatched. The CDR3 loop reads CASKEGQGENRQETQYF. The CDR3 region has the DNA TGCGCCAGTAAGGAGGGACAGGGCGAAAATAGACAAGAGACCCAGTACTTC.

The chain has TRBV9 and TRBJ2-7; 12 positions agree with TRBD2. The CDR3 is 17 amino acids. V lost 4 bases and J lost 2; bases outside the gene matches: 10. The germline V gene encodes CDR1 SGDLS and CDR2 YYNGEE. CDR3 nucleotide sequence: TGTGCCAGCAGCCCCCGGACTAGCGGGACGGCGACCTACGAGCAGTACTTC. Encoded protein: CASSPRTSGTATYEQYF.